A selection of T cell receptor beta chains follows, all from one sample in a study of T cell responses to AZD1222 COVID-19 vaccine. Clones were sequenced by immunoSEQ multiplex PCR, and TCRdb holds only the in-frame ones, with some missing. The table includes 90,000 to 95,000 clones, roughly 88% detected once. Sequencing was performed on peripheral blood, taken on day 0 of AZD1222 vaccination. The receptors shown here come from an adult in good health. The CDR3 runs from the conserved cysteine through the conserved F or W. A D gene is named only where the DNA matches it firmly. Some rows have no size entry. The others give once, few or many, or a class for an expanded clone.

clone_size | j_call | v_call | d_call | cdr3_nt | cdr3_aa
NA | TRBJ2-1 | TRBV5-4 | NA | TGTGCCAGCAGAGGTGGGGACGCAGGCTCCTACAATGAGCAGTTCTTC | CASRGGDAGSYNEQFF
few | TRBJ1-6 | TRBV7-9 | NA | TGTGCCAGCAGCCTAACTTCACCCCTCCACTTT | CASSLTSPLHF
NA | TRBJ1-1 | TRBV4-2 | NA | TGTGCCAGCAGCCAAGATTTTTACACTGAAGCTTTCTTT | CASSQDFYTEAFF
NA | TRBJ1-2 | TRBV6-4 | NA | TGTGCCAGCAGTGTCGAATGGGGGAGAGGCTACACCTTC | CASSVEWGRGYTF
NA | TRBJ1-6 | TRBV7-2 | NA | TGTGCCAGCAGCGAGCGGCCACGTGAAGCCCTCCACTTT | CASSERPREALHF
NA | TRBJ1-1 | TRBV5-1 | TRBD1 | TGCGCCAGCAGCTTGGAGGGGCGGACAGGTGAAGCTTTCTTT | CASSLEGRTGEAFF
NA | TRBJ1-3 | TRBV5-1 | NA | TGCGCCAGCAGCCAGGACGGGGGACGGACTGGAAACACCATATATTTT | CASSQDGGRTGNTIYF
NA | TRBJ1-5 | TRBV11-3 | NA | TGTGCCAGCAGCTTAGGTCCAGGGCGGATACATCAGCCCCAGCATTTT | CASSLGPGRIHQPQHF
NA | TRBJ1-5 | TRBV7-2 | TRBD1 | TGTGCCAGCAGCTTGAACCAGGGGGCCAGGCAGCCCCAGCATTTT | CASSLNQGARQPQHF
NA | TRBJ1-1 | TRBV6-5 | NA | TGTGCCAGCAACCCACAGGGCGTAGGCACTGAAGCTTTCTTT | CASNPQGVGTEAFF
NA | TRBJ1-5 | TRBV19 | NA | TGTGCCAGTAGTATTAGCCCGAACTCAGGCAATCAGCCCCAGCATTTT | CASSISPNSGNQPQHF
NA | TRBJ2-3 | TRBV4-2 | NA | TGTGCCAGCAGCCAAGATACTAGCCCAGATACGCAGTATTTT | CASSQDTSPDTQYF
NA | TRBJ2-7 | TRBV20-1 | NA | TGCAGTGCTAGCTCCGTATACGAGCAGTACTTC | CSASSVYEQYF
NA | TRBJ2-6 | TRBV6-1 | TRBD2 | TGTGCCAGCAGTGAGATAGCGGGGGACTCTGGGGCCAACGTCCTGACTTTC | CASSEIAGDSGANVLTF